These 10 T cell receptor beta chains came from one sample sequenced in a study of identical twins. A single record per CDR3 protein comes from TCRdb applying MiXCR to the 5' RACE reads. The table records 1.5 million to 2 million distinct CDR3 sequences, less than 35% of them present only once. Source material: cord blood. Every receptor here comes from a newborn girl in good health.

This clonotype has at least ten counts. The CDR3: CASSLDETNEQFF. DNA of the CDR3: TGCGCCAGCAGCTTGGACGAGACCAATGAGCAGTTCTTC. The rearrangement uses TRBV5-1 and TRBJ2-1; unclear D gene. The CDR3 loop spans 13 amino acids. V was cut by 0 bases and J by 6 bases, with 7 bases left in between. Germline V gives CDR1 SGHRS, CDR2 YFSETQ.

The CDR3 protein is CSARDRTGVAKNIQYF. The CDR3 coding sequence is TGCAGTGCTAGAGATCGCACAGGAGTGGCCAAAAACATTCAGTACTTC. The chain has TRBV20-1 and TRBJ2-4, with D tentatively TRBD1 (5 bases). The germline gives CDR1 DFQATT, CDR2 SNEGSKA (reference sequence). The CDR3 has 16 residues. Trimming removed 0 bases at V and 1 base at J, with 13 bases between.

At least ten counts were recorded for this clonotype. Relative to the germline gene, one junction end is altered; a read error may explain this. The V call is TRBV28, the J call TRBJ1-2; unclear D gene. Germline loops: CDR1 MDHEN, CDR2 SYDVKM. This CDR3 is 11 amino acids long. CDR3 region: CASSLYGGYTF. CDR3 nucleotides: TGTGCCAGCAGCTTATACGGTGGCTACACCTTC.

This clonotype was seen ten or more times. The rearrangement joins TRBV29-1 to TRBJ2-1; D may be TRBD1 (6 bases). This CDR3 is 14 amino acids long. Trimming removed 4 bases at V and 0 bases at J, with 10 bases between. Looked up from germline, CDR1 is SQVTM and CDR2 is ANQGSEA. CDR3 sequence: CSVGDRLSYNEQFF. Here the CDR3 DNA reads TGCAGCGTTGGAGACAGGCTCTCCTACAATGAGCAGTTCTTC.

The V call is TRBV20-1, the J call TRBJ2-1; D is unclear. Trimming cost V 1 base and J 2 bases, with 6 bases left between them. This CDR3 comprises 13 residues. Germline loops: CDR1 DFQATT, CDR2 SNEGSKA (reference sequence). CDR3 nucleotides: TGCAGTGCTAGAGCCCAAACCTACAATGAGCAGTTCTTC. This sequence encodes CSARAQTYNEQFF.

This chain joins TRBV7-2 and TRBJ1-1; D not resolved. The CDR3 loop spans 14 amino acids. Germline values: CDR1 SGHTA, CDR2 FQGNSA. V was pared by 2 bases and J by 0 bases, with 7 bases between. The CDR3 DNA reads as TGTGCCAGCAGCTTACTTAGACTGAACACTGAAGCTTTCTTT. This encodes CASSLLRLNTEAFF.

The V and J genes are TRBV15 and TRBJ2-3; weak D call: TRBD2 (5 bases). Germline V gene lookup returns CDR1 LNHNV and CDR2 YYDKDF (reference sequence). This CDR3 region has 14 residues. Trimming took 1 base from V and 5 from J, leaving 10 bases between them. The CDR3 here is CATSRGDYKDTQYF. The CDR3 nucleotides read TGTGCCACCAGCAGAGGTGACTATAAAGATACGCAGTATTTT.

A word on this clonotype: A junction boundary mismatches the germline segment, possibly from a read error. CDR3 loop: CASSLGQGTDAQYF. The CDR3 coding sequence is TGTGCCAGCAGCCTTGGACAGGGCACAGATGCGCAGTATTTT. The chain employs TRBV11-3 and TRBJ2-3; 8 positions agree with TRBD1. The V gene's germline CDR1 is SGHNT and CDR2 YENEEA. The CDR3 length is 14 residues.

The chain carries TRBV20-1 and TRBJ2-5; D is uncertain. TRBJ2-7 explains the end of the DNA better; the J call may be wrong. This CDR3 is built from 12 residues. Germline V gene sequence: CDR1 DFQATT, CDR2 SNEGSKA (reference sequence). This CDR3 reads CSARPPSYEQYF. CDR3 bases: TGCAGTGCTAGACCCCCTAGCTACGAGCAGTACTTC.

V is TRBV10-3 and J is TRBJ1-1; D not resolved. V lost 6 bases to trimming and J lost 0 bases, with 14 bases between them. Germline V CDR1 and CDR2: ENHRY, SYGVKD. The CDR3 runs to 15 residues. CDR3 nucleotide sequence: TGTGCCATCAGGCGACTGGGGAGGTTGAACACTGAAGCTTTCTTT. Residues: CAIRRLGRLNTEAFF.